The next 19 T cell receptor beta chains were all read from a single sample in a study of blood T cell repertoires in COVID-19. Using immunoSEQ multiplex PCR, the repertoire was profiled, and TCRdb retains in-frame clones only, with some absent. This sample has some 310,000 clones, with 75% to 90% found just once. Source material: peripheral blood. The receptor set was obtained from a woman in her 30s with COVID-19, enrolled during active disease.

J is TRBJ2-7 and V is TRBV7-9; 14 bases match TRBD2. The CDR3 consists of 15 residues. The V and J ends lost 5 bases and 5 bases, in that order; junction bases with no gene match: 5. Germline CDR1 reads SEHNR; CDR2 reads FQNEAQ (reference sequence). CDR3 nucleotide sequence: TGTGCCAGCAGCCGGACTAGCGGGAGGAGCGACGAGCAGTACTTC. It encodes CASSRTSGRSDEQYF.

The chain joins TRBV5-4 to TRBJ1-3, with D unclear. Trimming left V 3 bases short and J 4 bases short, with 11 bases between. The CDR3 is made up of 14 amino acids. Germline V gives CDR1 SGHNT, CDR2 YYREEE (reference sequence). CDR3 bases: TGTGCCAGCAGCTCTTCGGGGTGGGGAAACACCATATATTTT. Protein sequence: CASSSSGWGNTIYF.

The chain combines TRBV29-1 with TRBJ1-1; D is ambiguous. Trimming cost V 7 bases and J 7 bases, with 13 bases left between them. This CDR3 is built from 11 residues. CDR1 SQVTM and CDR2 ANQGSEA come from the germline V gene. In DNA, the CDR3 is TGCAGCGCAACCCCCGACATTGAAGCTTTCTTT. Its protein product is CSATPDIEAFF.

The CDR3 region has the DNA TGTGCCAGCAGGGACAGGGGGCGCCAAGAGACCCAGTACTTC. As protein: CASRDRGRQETQYF. The rearrangement links TRBV6-5 to TRBJ2-5; 11 bases are shared with TRBD1. With 6 bases clipped from V and 1 base from J, the junction kept 1 base outside the gene matches. The CDR3 has 14 amino acids. The V gene's germline CDR1 is MNHEY and CDR2 SVGAGI.

The V gene is TRBV9, the J gene TRBJ1-3, with D uncertain. The V end was cut by 0 bases, the J end by 0 bases, with 4 bases between. This CDR3 contains 14 residues. Germline-derived CDR1 and CDR2 are SGDLS and YYNGEE. The CDR3 here is CASSVEYSGNTIYF. CDR3 DNA: TGTGCCAGCAGCGTAGAATACTCTGGAAACACCATATATTTT.

The sample holds a few counts of this clone. V and J are TRBV4-1 and TRBJ1-1; D possibly corresponds to TRBD1 (6 bases). CDR1 and CDR2 from the germline V gene are MGHRA and YSYEKL. CDR3 size: 15 residues. V lost 1 base and J lost 8, with 17 bases in between. DNA of the CDR3: TGCGCCAGCAGCCAAGCCCCAACAGGGATAAGGGAAGCTTTCTTT. This gives the protein CASSQAPTGIREAFF.

V gene TRBV28 combines with J gene TRBJ1-6, with D possibly being TRBD1 (5 bases). The CDR3 extends over 16 amino acids. CDR1 MDHEN and CDR2 SYDVKM come from the germline V gene. Between the trimmed V and J ends, which lost 4 bases and 7 bases, there was a span of 17 bases. The CDR3 DNA is TGTGCCAGCAGTTACGCCAGGGAATGGGTAAATTCACCCCTCCACTTT. The encoded protein is CASSYAREWVNSPLHF.

This chain joins TRBV11-3 and TRBJ2-3, with TRBD2 as a possible D gene (5 bases). Germline CDR1 is SGHNT and CDR2 is YENEEA. The V end was cut by 0 bases, the J end by 10 bases, with 11 bases between. This CDR3 region has 13 residues. Written as DNA, the CDR3 is TGTGCCAGCAGCTTAGATCTAAAGGGAGCGCAGTATTTT. Translating it yields CASSLDLKGAQYF.

J is TRBJ2-3 and V is TRBV25-1; 10 nucleotides align to TRBD2. Germline lookup yields CDR1 MGHDK and CDR2 SYGVNS. CDR3 length: 14 residues. The J segment lost 7 bases and the V segment lost 5 bases, leaving 6 bases of the junction unmatched. The CDR3 nucleotides are TGTGCCAGCAGTTCCTCTAGCGGGAGTTATACGCAGTATTTT. Amino acids: CASSSSSGSYTQYF. Looking up the rest from reference TRBV25-1 and TRBJ2-3 gives the full variable domain: EADIYQTPRYLVIGTGKKITLECSQTMGHDKMYWYQQDPGMELHLIHYSYGVNSTEKGDLSSESTVSRIRTEHFPLTLESARPSHTSQYLCASSSSSGSYTQYFGPGTRLTVL.

The V gene is TRBV3-1 (or the pseudogene TRBV3-2), the J gene TRBJ1-6; 7 bases fit TRBD1. This CDR3 spans 15 amino acids. Germline lookup yields CDR1 LGHDT and CDR2 YNNKEL (reference sequence). V lost 1 base to trimming and J lost 8 bases; unmatched junction nucleotides: 5. CDR3 residues: CASSQAQGVDSPLHF. The CDR3 DNA is TGTGCCAGCAGCCAAGCCCAGGGGGTTGATTCACCCCTCCACTTT.

This chain links TRBV30 with TRBJ2-1; TRBD2 is a possible D gene (5 bases). The germline V and J ends were trimmed by 2 bases and 4 bases, with 15 bases remaining between them. In germline, CDR1 is GTSNPN, CDR2 SVGIG (reference sequence). This CDR3 spans 15 amino acids. CDR3 residues: CAWSRLAGRYNEQFF. In nucleotides, the CDR3 is TGTGCCTGGAGTCGCCTAGCCGGACGGTACAATGAGCAGTTCTTC.

This rearrangement joins TRBV3-1 (or the pseudogene TRBV3-2) to TRBJ1-2; D call uncertain. The germline CDR1 and CDR2 sequences are LGHDT and YNNKEL (reference sequence). The CDR3 spans 13 residues. Trimming removed 0 bases at V and 4 bases at J, with 6 bases between. For the CDR3, the DNA is TGTGCCAGCAGCCAAGAACAGCTCTATGGCTACACCTTC. Protein sequence: CASSQEQLYGYTF.

The chain is built from TRBV18 and TRBJ1-5, with D possibly being TRBD1 (6 bases). V was pared by 3 bases and J by 3 bases, with 15 bases between. CDR3 length equals 16 residues. Germline assignment: CDR1 KGHSH and CDR2 LQKENI. The CDR3 bases are TGTGCCAGCTCACCGGCCGGGGGGGCTTACAATCAGCCCCAGCATTTT. Translation gives CASSPAGGAYNQPQHF.

In regard to this clone: Within the sample, other DNA sequences also encode this same CDR3. The chain employs TRBV6-5 and TRBJ1-1, with D possibly being TRBD1 (5 bases). With 6 bases removed from V and 1 base from J, the gap between germline ends came to 9 bases. CDR3 length: 13 residues. Germline V lookup: CDR1 MNHEY, CDR2 SVGAGI. CDR3 DNA: TGTGCCAGCAGCCCCACAGGGAACACTGAAGCTTTCTTT. Its protein product is CASSPTGNTEAFF.

In this sample, this clone turned up a few times. The chain recombines TRBV2 with TRBJ1-2, with D unclear. Germline V gives CDR1 SNHLY, CDR2 FYNNEI. This CDR3 region has 13 residues. The V gene lost 3 bases and the J gene lost 2 bases, with 7 bases spanning the gap. CDR3 in amino acids: CASSDRRNYGYTF. The CDR3 DNA reads TGTGCCAGCAGTGATCGGAGGAACTATGGCTACACCTTC.

The CDR3 DNA is TGTGCCAGTAGTACGACTAGCACGGGTGAGCAGTTCTTC. Encoded protein: CASSTTSTGEQFF. The chain recombines TRBV19 with TRBJ2-1; TRBD2 agrees at 7 bases. Trimming at V came to 4 bases and at J to 9 bases, leaving 6 bases not matched to a gene. The CDR3 spans 13 residues. Per germline, CDR1 LNHDA and CDR2 SQIVND (reference sequence).

The V gene is TRBV29-1, the J gene TRBJ2-7, with D possibly matching TRBD1 (6 bases). CDR3 length equals 14 residues. The V gene's germline CDR1 is SQVTM and CDR2 ANQGSEA. Trimming removed 6 bases from V and 0 bases from J, with 15 bases in between. For the CDR3, the DNA is TGCAGCGTAGCCGGGACATCGAGCTCCTACGAGCAGTACTTC. Amino acid sequence: CSVAGTSSSYEQYF.

This chain joins TRBV29-1 and TRBJ2-3; TRBD2 matches 13 bases. Germline loops: CDR1 SQVTM, CDR2 ANQGSEA. This CDR3 spans 14 amino acids. J lost 1 base, V lost 6 bases, and 1 base had no gene match. CDR3 in DNA: TGCAGCGTCGGACTAGCGGGAGGCACAGATACGCAGTATTTT. It yields the protein CSVGLAGGTDTQYF.

This clone was detected only once. The rearrangement links TRBV5-8 to TRBJ1-2; 9 bases fit TRBD1. This CDR3 region has 15 residues. Trimming removed 3 bases from V and 2 bases from J; junction bases left unmatched: 5. CDR1 and CDR2 (germline): SGHTS, YDEGEE. In DNA form, the CDR3 reads TGTGCCAGCAGCTGGGACAGGGAAACCAACTATGGCTACACCTTC. This codes for CASSWDRETNYGYTF.